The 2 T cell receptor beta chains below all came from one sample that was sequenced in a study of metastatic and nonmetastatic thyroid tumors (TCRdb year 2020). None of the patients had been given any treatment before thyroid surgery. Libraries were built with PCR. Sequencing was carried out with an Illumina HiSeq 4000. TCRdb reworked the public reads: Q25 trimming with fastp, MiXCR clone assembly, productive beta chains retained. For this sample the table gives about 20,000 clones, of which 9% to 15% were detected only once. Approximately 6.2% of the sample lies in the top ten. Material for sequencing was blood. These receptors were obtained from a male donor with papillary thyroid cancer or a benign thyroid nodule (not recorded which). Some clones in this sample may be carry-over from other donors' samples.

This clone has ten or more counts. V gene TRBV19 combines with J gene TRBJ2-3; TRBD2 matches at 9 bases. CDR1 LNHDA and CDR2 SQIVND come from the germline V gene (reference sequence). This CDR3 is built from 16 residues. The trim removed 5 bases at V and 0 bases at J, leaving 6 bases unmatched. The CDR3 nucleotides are TGTGCCAGTAGTCTCTTAGCGGGAGCTAGCACAGATACGCAGTATTTT. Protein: CASSLLAGASTDTQYF.

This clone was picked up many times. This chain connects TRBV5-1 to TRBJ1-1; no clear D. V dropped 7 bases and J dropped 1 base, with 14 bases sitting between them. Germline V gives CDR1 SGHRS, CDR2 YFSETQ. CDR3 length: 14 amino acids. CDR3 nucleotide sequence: TGCGCCAGCCGATCCGCTCGAGGGAACACTGAAGCTTTCTTT. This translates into CASRSARGNTEAFF.